This T cell receptor beta chain was documented in a study of cytotoxic CD8 clonotypes in ibrutinib-treated CLL. Overall study context: Response sampling took place at median around 12 months of treatment, range 6 to 36. The study, taken as a whole, reports: Whereas clonality rose at ibrutinib response, it declined toward baseline at progression. Patients had baseline clonality above age-matched healthy donors, and this clonality moved with circulating CD8+ T-cell counts.

The CDR3 covers 11 residues. V dropped 5 bases and J dropped 7 bases, with 6 bases sitting between them. Germline CDR1 reads LNHDA; CDR2 reads SQIVND (reference sequence). In the case of this clone: As yet, its antigen is unknown.

Libraries were prepared by immunoSEQ multiplex PCR; TCRdb keeps only in-frame clonotypes and omits some of them. The table has more than 75,000 clones, around 77% seen once. Genomic DNA for TCR beta libraries, around 2.1 micrograms, came from cryopreserved PBMCs. The genes are TRBV19 and TRBJ1-5; perhaps TRBD1 as D (5 bases). Source: PBMCs, taken after 24 months of ibrutinib treatment. This clonotype was sampled from a human donor with chronic lymphocytic leukemia. The CDR3, as DNA: TGTGCCAGTAGTGGGGGACAGCCCCAGCATTTT. This sequence encodes CASSGGQPQHF.